The 21 T cell receptor beta chains below all came from one sample that was sequenced in a study of neurological immune-mediated disorders. TCRdb re-derived calls from the 5' RACE reads in MiXCR, one entry per CDR3 protein. The sample has 75,000 to 85,000 distinct CDR3 sequences, more than 15% seen once; the top ten hold 15%. Sample: PBMCs. The receptors originated from a woman in her thirties or forties in good health.

This clonotype appeared many times. The V and J genes are TRBV29-1 and TRBJ2-1; a possible D gene is TRBD2 (5 bases). From germline, CDR1 is SQVTM and CDR2 ANQGSEA. Trimming cost V 7 bases and J 12 bases, with 16 bases left between them. The CDR3 has 11 amino acids. In DNA form, the CDR3 reads TGCAGCGCCCACCGGGAAAGCGGGCAGTTCTTC. It codes for CSAHRESGQFF.

At least ten counts were recorded for this clonotype. V is TRBV9 and J is TRBJ2-2; possibly TRBD2 for D (6 bases). Between the trimmed V and J ends, which lost 7 bases and 6 bases, there was a span of 10 bases. Per germline, CDR1 SGDLS and CDR2 YYNGEE. The CDR3 runs 12 residues. CDR3 in DNA: TGTGCCAGCGGGAGGTTTGCCGGGGAGCTGTTTTTT. Protein: CASGRFAGELFF.

At least ten counts were recorded for this clonotype. The V gene is TRBV6-5, the J gene TRBJ2-3; D not resolved. V shed 2 bases and J shed 6 bases, with 18 bases lying between them. Germline loops: CDR1 MNHEY, CDR2 SVGAGI. The CDR3 runs to 16 residues. CDR3 DNA: TGTGCCAGCAGTTACGCTTATCCGGACCCTCTCGATACGCAGTATTTT. Protein product: CASSYAYPDPLDTQYF.

The rearrangement joins TRBV7-3 to TRBJ2-1; perhaps TRBD1 as D (5 bases). V lost 5 bases and J 5 bases, leaving 16 bases between the germline ends. The CDR3 covers 15 residues. Germline-derived CDR1 and CDR2 are SGHTA and FQGTGA. Here the CDR3 reads CASSATGGAHNEQFF. DNA for the CDR3: TGTGCCAGCAGCGCCACAGGTGGCGCCCACAATGAGCAGTTCTTC.

This clonotype was seen only a few times. This clone may be a read error of a much larger clone one base away. The chain joins TRBV29-1 to TRBJ2-3; weak D call: TRBD1 (5 bases). V lost 4 bases and J lost 1, with 6 bases in between. The CDR3 has 12 residues. The V gene's germline CDR1 is SQVTM and CDR2 ANQGSEA. The CDR3 protein is CSVVRGTDTQYF. CDR3 DNA sequence: TGCAGCGTTGTCAGGGGCACAGATACGCAGTATTTT.

This clonotype was seen at least ten times. The CDR3: CSARDTSGGNEQFF. For the CDR3, the DNA is TGCAGTGCTAGAGATACTAGCGGGGGTAATGAGCAGTTCTTC. The V and J genes are TRBV20-1 and TRBJ2-1; TRBD2 matches 11 bases. CDR1 is DFQATT, CDR2 SNEGSKA, per germline (reference sequence). V shed 0 bases and J 7 bases; nucleotides not matched to a gene: 2. The CDR3 extends over 14 amino acids.

Comment on this clonotype: The junction shows a germline mismatch at one end, possibly a read error. The V call is TRBV7-3, the J call TRBJ2-3, with D unresolved. There are 13 residues in the CDR3. The germline gives CDR1 SGHTA, CDR2 FQGTGA. The CDR3 nucleotides read TGTGCCAGCAGCTCAATGGGCACAAATACGCAGTGTTTT. Residues: CASSSMGTNTQCF.

In this sample, this clonotype turned up many times. V and J are TRBV3-1 and TRBJ2-1; D gene unclear. V was shortened by 1 base and J by 6 bases, with 7 bases between the two germline ends. Germline V gives CDR1 LGHDT, CDR2 YNNKEL (reference sequence). This CDR3 has 13 residues. The CDR3 DNA sequence: TGTGCCAGCAGCCAAGTCCTGGTCAATGAGCAGTTCTTC. Protein product: CASSQVLVNEQFF.

The sample holds many counts of this clonotype. This chain connects TRBV4-2 to TRBJ2-1; 8 bases align to TRBD2. V shed 0 bases and J 9 bases; nucleotides not matched to a gene: 7. The CDR3 extends over 15 amino acids. From germline, CDR1 is LGHNA and CDR2 YNFKEQ. Written as DNA, the CDR3 is TGTGCCAGCAGCCAAGATCTCGGGGGGGGGCGTGAGCAGTTCTTC. This gives the protein CASSQDLGGGREQFF.

The V call is TRBV7-2, the J call TRBJ2-1; unclear D gene. CDR1 is SGHTA, CDR2 FQGNSA, per germline. The CDR3 is 16 amino acids. V lost 1 base and J 3 bases, leaving 13 bases between the germline ends. The CDR3 sequence is CASSLGTATNYNEQFF. Written as DNA, the CDR3 is TGTGCCAGCAGCTTAGGTACAGCCACAAACTACAATGAGCAGTTCTTC. The entire variable domain, with the rest obtained from reference TRBV7-2 and TRBJ2-1, is as follows: GAGVSQSPSNKVTEKGKDVELRCDPISGHTALYWYRQSLGQGLEFLIYFQGNSAPDKSGLPSDRFSAERTGGSVSTLTIQRTQQEDSAVYLCASSLGTATNYNEQFFGPGTRLTVL.

In its sample, this clonotype was seen many times. The rearrangement joins TRBV2 to TRBJ1-6, with D hard to call. The germline V gene encodes CDR1 SNHLY and CDR2 FYNNEI. V was cut by 6 bases and J by 0 bases, with 12 bases left in between. The CDR3 is made up of 16 amino acids. The chain's CDR3 is CASRQIESSYNSPLHF. CDR3 DNA sequence: TGTGCCAGCAGACAAATTGAGAGCTCCTATAATTCACCCCTCCACTTT.

This clonotype came up many times. The junction shows a germline mismatch at one end, possibly a read error. The chain has TRBV7-2 and TRBJ2-3; 11 bases align to TRBD2. CDR1 SGHTA and CDR2 FQGNSA come from the germline V gene. This CDR3 is 15 amino acids long. CDR3 nucleotides: TGTGCCAGCACCTTAGCGGGGGGGCTCTCAGATACGCAGTATTTT. Residues: CASTLAGGLSDTQYF.

The chain recombines TRBV5-1 with TRBJ1-3, with D possibly matching TRBD1 (6 bases). The CDR3 has 16 residues. Germline V gene sequence: CDR1 SGHRS, CDR2 YFSETQ. V dropped 0 bases and J dropped 4 bases, with 14 bases sitting between them. CDR3 sequence reads: CASSLGGATRGNTIYF. The CDR3 bases are TGCGCCAGCAGCTTGGGGGGGGCAACCCGAGGAAACACCATATATTTT.

This clonotype was observed many times. V and J are TRBV5-1 and TRBJ1-2, with 7 bases aligning to TRBD1. CDR1 SGHRS and CDR2 YFSETQ come from the germline V gene. There are 14 residues in the CDR3. J gave up 4 bases and V 4 bases, and 7 bases lay outside the gene matches. The CDR3 coding sequence is TGCGCCAGCAGCATAACGGGGGACAGCTATGGCTACACCTTC. Protein product: CASSITGDSYGYTF.

This clonotype was counted ten times or more. The V call is TRBV20-1, the J call TRBJ2-3; 9 positions match TRBD2. CDR1 and CDR2 (germline): DFQATT, SNEGSKA (reference sequence). This CDR3 is 17 amino acids long. V shed 0 bases and J 6 bases; nucleotides not matched to a gene: 13. The CDR3 loop reads CSARDLISGGPGDTQYF. As DNA, the CDR3 is TGCAGTGCTAGAGATCTCATTAGCGGGGGCCCGGGGGATACGCAGTATTTT.

There are many counts of this clonotype. V usage is TRBV5-6 and J usage is TRBJ1-1; D not resolved. CDR3 length equals 12 residues. Trimming shortened V by 1 base and J by 5 bases, and 6 bases separated the two germline ends. The V gene's germline CDR1 is SGHDT and CDR2 YYEEEE. DNA of the CDR3: TGTGCCAGCAGCTTGCAGGAAACTGAAGCTTTCTTT. It specifies CASSLQETEAFF.

This clonotype was counted at least ten times. CDR3 loop: CASSQGGAPLHF. Written as DNA, the CDR3 is TGTGCCAGCAGCCAAGGCGGGGCACCCCTCCACTTT. V usage is TRBV3-1 and J usage is TRBJ1-6; the D is unclear. CDR3 length equals 12 residues. The V gene's germline CDR1 is LGHDT and CDR2 YNNKEL (reference sequence). Deletions cut 1 base from V and 11 bases from J, with 6 bases between. Together with reference TRBV3-1 and TRBJ1-6, the CDR3 gives the full variable domain: DTAVSQTPKYLVTQMGNDKSIKCEQNLGHDTMYWYKQDSKKFLKIMFSYNNKELIINETVPNRFSPKSPDKAHLNLHINSLELGDSAVYFCASSQGGAPLHFGNGTRLTVT.

Many counts were recorded for this clonotype. The chain links TRBV6-6 to TRBJ2-3; D is possibly TRBD2 (7 bases). CDR3 length: 16 amino acids. CDR1 and CDR2 from the germline V gene are MNHNY and SVGAGI (reference sequence). V lost 0 bases and J 2 bases, leaving 12 bases between the germline ends. The CDR3 coding sequence is TGTGCCAGCAGTTACTCAGGGGGGGTGAACACAGATACGCAGTATTTT. Amino acid sequence: CASSYSGGVNTDTQYF.

This clonotype was seen ten or more times. This chain joins TRBV6-5 and TRBJ2-1; D is possibly TRBD1 (6 bases). Trimming cost V 7 bases and J 7 bases, with 14 bases left between them. The CDR3 consists of 13 residues. Per the germline V gene, CDR1 is MNHEY and CDR2 is SVGAGI. DNA for the CDR3: TGTGCCAGCACTCAGGGGCGAATGAATGAGCAGTTCTTC. Its protein is CASTQGRMNEQFF.

This clonotype was seen many times. The J gene is TRBJ2-7, the V gene TRBV28; 9 bases fit TRBD2. The CDR3 runs 16 residues. Per the germline V gene, CDR1 is MDHEN and CDR2 is SYDVKM. Unmatched junction bases numbered 7, after V lost 4 bases and J lost 0 bases. This CDR3 is CASSSGRTSDSYEQYV. In nucleotides, the CDR3 is TGTGCCAGCAGTTCGGGGAGGACTAGCGACTCCTACGAGCAGTACGTC.

This clonotype was seen a handful of times. V is TRBV20-1 and J is TRBJ1-2, with TRBD1 identical over 7 bases. CDR1 DFQATT and CDR2 SNEGSKA come from the germline V gene (reference sequence). The CDR3 runs to 15 residues. The junction had 8 bases not matched to a gene; V was cut back by 3 bases and J by 1 base. The CDR3 region has the DNA TGCAGTGCTAGGCCCCCGGACAGGTATAACTATGGCTACACCTTC. This encodes CSARPPDRYNYGYTF.